These 32 T cell receptor beta chains came from one sample sequenced in a study of blood T cell repertoires in COVID-19. Clones were read by immunoSEQ multiplex PCR, and TCRdb kept only the in-frame ones, dropping some. Among approximately 200,000 clones listed, over 75% were seen once. The source material was PBMCs or T cells enriched from blood (not recorded which). The receptor source for this set is a man aged 35 to 55 who had recovered from COVID-19.

J is TRBJ2-7 and V is TRBV12-3 or TRBV12-4; D is perhaps TRBD2 (5 bases). CDR3 length: 12 residues. Trimming pared 3 bases from V and 7 bases from J, leaving 10 bases between. The CDR3 nucleotides read TGTGCCAGCAGTTTCCGAGGGCTTGAGCAGTACTTC. Translation gives CASSFRGLEQYF.

The chain uses TRBV11-2 and TRBJ1-4; 7 bases agree with TRBD1. The CDR3 extends over 15 amino acids. Germline CDR1 reads SGHAT; CDR2 reads FQNNGV. Trimming removed 3 bases from V and 10 bases from J; junction bases left unmatched: 11. CDR3 nucleotides: TGTGCCAGCAGCTTTACTGCAGGGGGGACGGGAAAACTGTTTTTT. Its translation is CASSFTAGGTGKLFF.

The CDR3 loop is CASSSRHVYNEQFF. For the CDR3, the DNA is TGTGCCAGCAGTTCACGACACGTCTACAATGAGCAGTTCTTC. V usage is TRBV27 and J usage is TRBJ2-1; D is undetermined. The CDR3 length is 14 residues. Germline CDR1 is MNHEY and CDR2 is SMNVEV (reference sequence). Trimming stripped 4 bases from V and 3 bases from J, with 10 bases between.

This chain joins TRBV5-6 and TRBJ1-5; perhaps TRBD1 as D (6 bases). Germline V lookup: CDR1 SGHDT, CDR2 YYEEEE. Trimming shortened V by 2 bases and J by 3 bases, and 12 bases separated the two germline ends. This CDR3 contains 15 residues. The DNA of the CDR3 is TGTGCCAGCAGCTTTTGGTCAGGGGACAATCAGCCCCAGCATTTT. It translates to CASSFWSGDNQPQHF.

The V and J genes are TRBV11-2 and TRBJ2-1; D possibly corresponds to TRBD1 (5 bases). Germline-derived CDR1 and CDR2 are SGHAT and FQNNGV. This CDR3 contains 15 residues. Trimming removed 5 bases from V and 0 bases from J, with 11 bases in between. In DNA form, the CDR3 reads TGTGCCAGCAGCCCAAGACAGAGCTCCTACAATGAGCAGTTCTTC. Protein: CASSPRQSSYNEQFF.

The V and J genes are TRBV7-2 and TRBJ1-2; unclear D gene. CDR1 and CDR2 (germline): SGHTA, FQGNSA. The V gene lost 5 bases and the J gene lost 0 bases, with 10 bases spanning the gap. The length of the CDR3 is 14 residues. CDR3 DNA: TGTGCCAGCAGCCACCTTGGGCCTAACTATGGCTACACCTTC. Protein: CASSHLGPNYGYTF.

The sample holds one count of this clone. The chain links TRBV27 to TRBJ1-1; D gene uncertain. Per germline, CDR1 MNHEY and CDR2 SMNVEV (reference sequence). The CDR3 totals 14 residues. Trimming shortened V by 7 bases and J by 2 bases, and 14 bases separated the two germline ends. The CDR3 is CASNPGSLNTEAFF. The CDR3 coding sequence is TGTGCCAGCAACCCGGGGTCCTTAAACACTGAAGCTTTCTTT.

J is TRBJ2-2 and V is TRBV19; the match to TRBD1 covers 7 bases. Germline V gives CDR1 LNHDA, CDR2 SQIVND (reference sequence). This CDR3 spans 13 amino acids. V lost 9 bases to trimming and J lost 1 base; unmatched junction nucleotides: 2. The CDR3: CASRTGNTGELFF. The CDR3 coding sequence is TGTGCCAGCCGGACAGGGAACACCGGGGAGCTGTTTTTT.

The chain employs TRBV27 and TRBJ1-4; 11 bases fit TRBD1. V shed 6 bases, J shed 8 bases, and the junction held 8 bases outside the gene matches. The CDR3 runs to 15 residues. The germline V gene encodes CDR1 MNHEY and CDR2 SMNVEV (reference sequence). The CDR3 sequence is CASSRGQGEGEKLFF. For the CDR3, the DNA is TGTGCCAGCAGCCGGGGACAGGGGGAAGGAGAAAAACTGTTTTTT.

Remarks on this clone: The same CDR3 also results from other DNA sequences found in this sample. The chain has TRBV9 and TRBJ1-6; 7 nucleotides match TRBD1. CDR3 length: 14 amino acids. Germline V gene sequence: CDR1 SGDLS, CDR2 YYNGEE. V was pared by 2 bases and J by 9 bases, with 5 bases of the junction left unmatched. As DNA, the CDR3 is TGTGCCAGCAGCGTGGCAGGGGGAGGTTCACCCCTCCACTTT. Its translation: CASSVAGGGSPLHF.

In its sample, this clone was seen a few times. The V gene is TRBV29-1, the J gene TRBJ1-1; TRBD1 is a possible D gene (6 bases). The CDR3 has 14 residues. V was trimmed by 4 bases and J by 5 bases, leaving 17 bases between them. The germline V gene encodes CDR1 SQVTM and CDR2 ANQGSEA. In DNA, the CDR3 is TGCAGCGTTGCTTCCAGACAGGTTCAGACTGAAGCTTTCTTT. Translation: CSVASRQVQTEAFF.

J is TRBJ2-2 and V is TRBV7-8; 10 nucleotides agree with TRBD1. The J segment lost 3 bases and the V segment lost 6 bases, leaving 4 bases of the junction unmatched. The CDR3 covers 15 residues. Germline CDR1 and CDR2: SGHVS and FQNEAQ. CDR3 bases: TGTGCCAGCAGGCCTGGGACAGGGGACACCGGGGAGCTGTTTTTT. Its protein product is CASRPGTGDTGELFF.

The V and J genes are TRBV7-9 and TRBJ1-4; no clear D gene. Germline assignment: CDR1 SEHNR and CDR2 FQNEAQ (reference sequence). Trimming removed 5 bases at V and 6 bases at J, with 19 bases between. The CDR3 loop spans 16 amino acids. The CDR3 DNA sequence: TGTGCCAGCAGCCCACCAACATCAAGGACTCATGAAAAACTGTTTTTT. As protein: CASSPPTSRTHEKLFF.

The CDR3 is CASSIGDRGRSQPQHF. As DNA, the CDR3 is TGTGCCAGTAGTATCGGGGACAGGGGGCGAAGTCAGCCCCAGCATTTT. The chain uses TRBV19 and TRBJ1-5; the match to TRBD1 covers 12 bases. Germline V CDR1 and CDR2: LNHDA, SQIVND (reference sequence). The ends lost 3 bases at V and 6 bases at J; junction bases unmatched: 6. The CDR3 runs to 16 residues.

This sequence joins TRBV24-1 and TRBJ2-1, with D possibly matching TRBD2 (5 bases). The CDR3 is 16 amino acids. V lost 3 bases and J 2 bases, leaving 13 bases between the germline ends. Per germline, CDR1 KGHDR and CDR2 SFDVKD. The CDR3 is CATSDLPSRTYNEQFF. The CDR3 region has the DNA TGTGCCACCAGTGATCTCCCTAGCCGTACCTACAATGAGCAGTTCTTC.

V usage is TRBV18 and J usage is TRBJ2-4, with D tentatively TRBD1 (5 bases). Germline V gene data show CDR1 as KGHSH and CDR2 as LQKENI. The V gene lost 0 bases and the J gene lost 6 bases, with 6 bases spanning the gap. This CDR3 has 13 amino acids. The CDR3 spells CASSPPDRNIQYF. CDR3 DNA sequence: TGTGCCAGCTCACCACCCGACAGAAACATTCAGTACTTC.

The chain links TRBV5-1 to TRBJ1-4, with D perhaps TRBD1 (5 bases). The germline V gene encodes CDR1 SGHRS and CDR2 YFSETQ. V lost 4 bases to trimming and J lost 5 bases, with 18 bases between them. This CDR3 comprises 16 residues. The CDR3 here is CASSPRLGGLNEKLFF. In DNA, the CDR3 is TGCGCCAGCAGCCCCCGACTCGGGGGGTTGAATGAAAAACTGTTTTTT.

This clone has a single count. The J gene is TRBJ1-1, the V gene TRBV5-1; D is perhaps TRBD1 (5 bases). V dropped 1 base and J dropped 1 base, with 14 bases sitting between them. The germline gives CDR1 SGHRS, CDR2 YFSETQ. The CDR3 has 16 amino acids. The CDR3 loop reads CASSLNLGGQNTEAFF. The CDR3, as DNA: TGCGCCAGCAGCTTGAATCTCGGGGGTCAGAACACTGAAGCTTTCTTT.

This clone was counted a single time. The rearrangement uses TRBV5-1 and TRBJ2-5; D remains ambiguous. Germline CDR1 SGHRS, CDR2 YFSETQ. The CDR3 runs 15 residues. V shed 2 bases and J shed 5 bases, with 16 bases lying between them. The CDR3 DNA reads as TGCGCCAGCAGCTTCCAACAACCCTCGCAGGAGACCCAGTACTTC. Amino acid sequence: CASSFQQPSQETQYF.

This clone has at least ten counts. This sequence joins TRBV10-3 and TRBJ2-4; 9 nucleotides line up with TRBD1. CDR3 length: 14 residues. Unmatched junction bases numbered 8, after V lost 10 bases and J lost 4 bases. Germline V gene data show CDR1 as ENHRY and CDR2 as SYGVKD. CDR3 sequence: CATSPGTGKNIQYF. CDR3 sequence (DNA): TGTGCCACCTCGCCCGGGACAGGGAAAAACATTCAGTACTTC.

This clone was recorded a few times. J is TRBJ2-5 and V is TRBV9; tentatively, D is TRBD1 (6 bases). The CDR3 runs to 15 residues. Germline CDR1 SGDLS, CDR2 YYNGEE. Deletions cut 4 bases from V and 4 bases from J, with 17 bases between. For the CDR3, the DNA is TGTGCCAGCAGCCCCGGAGGACGCAGGGGAGAGACCCAGTACTTC. It is translated as CASSPGGRRGETQYF.

This chain joins TRBV5-1 and TRBJ1-2, with D tentatively TRBD1 (5 bases). Germline V CDR1 and CDR2: SGHRS, YFSETQ. Trimming took 0 bases from V and 8 from J, leaving 8 bases between them. The CDR3 totals 12 residues. This CDR3 is CASSLEGPGYTF. The CDR3 DNA reads as TGCGCCAGCAGCTTGGAGGGGCCCGGCTACACCTTC.

The rearrangement uses TRBV5-1 and TRBJ2-3; TRBD2 agrees at 9 bases. Trimming removed 0 bases from V and 2 bases from J; junction bases left unmatched: 7. CDR3 length equals 17 residues. Germline loops: CDR1 SGHRS, CDR2 YFSETQ. CDR3 DNA: TGCGCCAGCAGCTTGGGGTATGGCGGGGGGGCCACAGATACGCAGTATTTT. This encodes CASSLGYGGGATDTQYF.

V usage is TRBV7-3 and J usage is TRBJ2-3; 8 nucleotides align to TRBD1. The V gene end was trimmed by 2 bases and the J gene end by 2 bases; junction bases not matched to a gene: 3. CDR1 is SGHTA and CDR2 is FQGTGA in the germline V gene. This CDR3 has 15 residues. The CDR3 nucleotides are TGTGCCAGCAGCTTAGGACAGGGAATCACAGATACGCAGTATTTT. It specifies CASSLGQGITDTQYF.

V usage is TRBV11-3 and J usage is TRBJ2-5, with TRBD1 matching over 12 bases. V was pared by 3 bases and J by 1 base, with 3 bases of the junction left unmatched. The length of the CDR3 is 16 residues. Germline CDR1 is SGHNT and CDR2 is YENEEA. The CDR3 coding sequence is TGTGCCAGCAGCTTGGGGGACAGGGGGCCCCAAGAGACCCAGTACTTC. Protein: CASSLGDRGPQETQYF.

In its sample, this clone was seen a few times. The rearrangement joins TRBV3-1 (or the pseudogene TRBV3-2) to TRBJ1-5; no definite D call. Germline V gene lookup returns CDR1 LGHDT and CDR2 YNNKEL (reference sequence). This CDR3 region has 15 residues. V was pared by 0 bases and J by 4 bases, with 10 bases between. This CDR3 reads CASSQDPQTNQPQHF. The CDR3, as DNA: TGTGCCAGCAGCCAAGATCCGCAGACTAATCAGCCCCAGCATTTT.

This clone has a handful of counts. This CDR3 is also generated by other DNA sequences in the sample. The chain employs TRBV19 and TRBJ1-1; TRBD1 is a possible D gene (6 bases). The CDR3 length is 14 residues. The germline CDR1 and CDR2 sequences are LNHDA and SQIVND (reference sequence). The germline V and J ends were trimmed by 1 base and 3 bases, with 9 bases remaining between them. This chain's CDR3 is CASSIGGRHTEAFF. The CDR3 nucleotides read TGTGCCAGTAGTATAGGGGGGCGACACACTGAAGCTTTCTTT.

The CDR3 DNA reads as TGTGCCAGCAGTTTAAGCTTGTATGGCTACACCTTC. This translates into CASSLSLYGYTF. The chain is built from TRBV12-3 or TRBV12-4 and TRBJ1-2; no firm D call. The V gene lost 2 bases and the J gene lost 5 bases, with 6 bases spanning the gap. This CDR3 is 12 amino acids long.

The CDR3 nucleotides are TGTGCCAGCTCTCCTCTAGCGGGAGTGGGCTACGAGCAGTACTTC. Translation: CASSPLAGVGYEQYF. V gene TRBV18 combines with J gene TRBJ2-7; 10 bases are shared with TRBD2. From germline, CDR1 is KGHSH and CDR2 LQKENI. The length of the CDR3 is 15 residues. V was pared by 6 bases and J by 3 bases, with 8 bases of the junction left unmatched.

The chain recombines TRBV18 with TRBJ2-7; D is possibly TRBD2 (6 bases). The germline V gene has CDR1 KGHSH and CDR2 LQKENI. The germline V and J ends were trimmed by 0 bases and 5 bases, with 11 bases remaining between them. This CDR3 comprises 14 residues. This chain's CDR3 is CASSPPGSANEQYF. The CDR3 coding sequence is TGTGCCAGCTCACCACCCGGGAGTGCTAACGAGCAGTACTTC.

The chain combines TRBV30 with TRBJ1-1, with TRBD1 identical over 7 bases. CDR3 length equals 11 residues. CDR1 and CDR2 from the germline V gene are GTSNPN and SVGIG (reference sequence). After removal of 3 bases from V and 10 bases from J, the junction contained 5 bases not matched to a gene. The DNA of the CDR3 is TGTGCCTGGAGCGGACAGGTAGGAGCTTTCTTT. Protein product: CAWSGQVGAFF.

This clone is a singleton in its sample. The chain joins TRBV18 to TRBJ1-2; 7 positions match TRBD1. The ends lost 3 bases at V and 3 bases at J; junction bases unmatched: 7. There are 15 residues in the CDR3. Germline-derived CDR1 and CDR2 are KGHSH and LQKENI. The CDR3 spells CASSPTGQEYYGYTF. The CDR3 nucleotides are TGTGCCAGCTCACCCACCGGACAGGAGTACTATGGCTACACCTTC.